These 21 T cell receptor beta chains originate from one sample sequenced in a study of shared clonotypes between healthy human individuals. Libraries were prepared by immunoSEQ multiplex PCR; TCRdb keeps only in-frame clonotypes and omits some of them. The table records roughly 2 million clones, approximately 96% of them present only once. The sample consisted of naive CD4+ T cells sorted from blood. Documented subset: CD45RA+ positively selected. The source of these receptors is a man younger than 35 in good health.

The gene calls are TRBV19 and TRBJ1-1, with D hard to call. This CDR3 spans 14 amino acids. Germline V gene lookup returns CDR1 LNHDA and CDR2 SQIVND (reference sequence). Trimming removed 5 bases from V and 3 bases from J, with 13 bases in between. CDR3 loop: CASSATGWDTEAFF. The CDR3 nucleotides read TGTGCCAGTAGTGCTACGGGGTGGGACACTGAAGCTTTCTTT.

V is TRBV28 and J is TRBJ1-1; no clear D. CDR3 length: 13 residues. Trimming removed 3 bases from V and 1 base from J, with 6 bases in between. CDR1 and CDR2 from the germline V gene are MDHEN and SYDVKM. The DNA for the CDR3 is TGTGCCAGCAGTTTCAACAAGAACACTGAAGCTTTCTTT. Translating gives CASSFNKNTEAFF.

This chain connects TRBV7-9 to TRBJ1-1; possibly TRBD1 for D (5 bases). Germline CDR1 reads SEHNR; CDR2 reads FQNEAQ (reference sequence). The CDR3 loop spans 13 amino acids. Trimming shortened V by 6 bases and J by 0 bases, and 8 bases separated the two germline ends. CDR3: CASREGLNTEAFF. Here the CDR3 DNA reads TGTGCCAGCAGAGAGGGACTGAACACTGAAGCTTTCTTT. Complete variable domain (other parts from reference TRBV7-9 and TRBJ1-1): DTGVSQNPRHKITKRGQNVTFRCDPISEHNRLYWYRQTLGQGPEFLTYFQNEAQLEKSRLLSDRFSAERPKGSFSTLEIQRTEQGDSAMYLCASREGLNTEAFFGQGTRLTVV.

The CDR3 loop reads CAWRHLNTEAFF. The CDR3 region has the DNA TGTGCCTGGAGACACTTAAACACTGAAGCTTTCTTT. This chain joins TRBV30 and TRBJ1-1; D is unclear. This CDR3 spans 12 amino acids. Trimming pared 3 bases from V and 2 bases from J, leaving 7 bases between. CDR1 GTSNPN and CDR2 SVGIG come from the germline V gene (reference sequence). Complete variable domain (other parts from reference TRBV30 and TRBJ1-1): SQTIHQWPATLVQPVGSPLSLECTVEGTSNPNLYWYRQAAGRGLQLLFYSVGIGQISSEVPQNLSASRPQDRQFILSSKKLLLSDSGFYLCAWRHLNTEAFFGQGTRLTVV.

Here the CDR3 DNA reads TGTGCCAGCAGCCAAGATTTAACTAGTGGCACCGGGGAGCTGTTTTTT. Its translation is CASSQDLTSGTGELFF. The chain is built from TRBV4-2 and TRBJ2-2; possible D gene TRBD2, 5 bases. The CDR3 sequence is 16 residues long. V lost 0 bases to trimming and J lost 4 bases, with 12 bases between them. The germline CDR1 and CDR2 sequences are LGHNA and YNFKEQ.

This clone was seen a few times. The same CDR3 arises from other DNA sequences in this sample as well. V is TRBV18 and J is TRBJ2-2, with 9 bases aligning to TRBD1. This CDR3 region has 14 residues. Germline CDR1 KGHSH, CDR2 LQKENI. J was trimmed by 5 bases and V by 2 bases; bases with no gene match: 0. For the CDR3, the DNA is TGTGCCAGCTCACCAGGACAGGGGACCGGGGAGCTGTTTTTT. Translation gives CASSPGQGTGELFF.

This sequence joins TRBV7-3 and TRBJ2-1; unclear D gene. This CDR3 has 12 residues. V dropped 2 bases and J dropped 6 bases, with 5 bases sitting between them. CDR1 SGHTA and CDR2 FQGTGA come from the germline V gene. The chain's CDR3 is CASSLPPNEQFF. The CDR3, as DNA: TGTGCCAGCAGCTTACCGCCCAATGAGCAGTTCTTC.

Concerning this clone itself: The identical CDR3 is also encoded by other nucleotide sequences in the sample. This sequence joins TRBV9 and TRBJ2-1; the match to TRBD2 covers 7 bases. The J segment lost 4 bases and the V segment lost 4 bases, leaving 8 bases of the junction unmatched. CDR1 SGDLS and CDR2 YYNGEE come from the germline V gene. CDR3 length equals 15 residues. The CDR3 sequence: CASSPRLASYNEQFF. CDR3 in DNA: TGTGCCAGCAGCCCCCGACTAGCTTCGTACAATGAGCAGTTCTTC.

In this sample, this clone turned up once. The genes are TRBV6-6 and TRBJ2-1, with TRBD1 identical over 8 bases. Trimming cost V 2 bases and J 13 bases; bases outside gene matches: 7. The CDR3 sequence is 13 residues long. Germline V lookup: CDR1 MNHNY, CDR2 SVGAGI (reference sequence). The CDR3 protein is CASSYGQGAGQFF. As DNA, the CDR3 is TGTGCCAGCAGTTACGGTCAGGGGGCGGGTCAGTTCTTC.

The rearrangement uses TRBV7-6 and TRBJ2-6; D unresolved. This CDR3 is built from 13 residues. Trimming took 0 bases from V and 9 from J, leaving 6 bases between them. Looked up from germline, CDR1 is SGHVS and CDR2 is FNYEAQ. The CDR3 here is CASSLAGDNVLTF. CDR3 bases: TGTGCCAGCAGCTTAGCAGGTGACAACGTCCTGACTTTC.

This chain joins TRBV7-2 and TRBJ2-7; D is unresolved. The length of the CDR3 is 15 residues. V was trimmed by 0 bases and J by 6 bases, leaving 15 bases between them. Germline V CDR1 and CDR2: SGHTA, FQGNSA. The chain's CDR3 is CASSLAATSGVEQYF. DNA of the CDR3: TGTGCCAGCAGCTTAGCGGCTACTTCTGGGGTCGAGCAGTACTTC.

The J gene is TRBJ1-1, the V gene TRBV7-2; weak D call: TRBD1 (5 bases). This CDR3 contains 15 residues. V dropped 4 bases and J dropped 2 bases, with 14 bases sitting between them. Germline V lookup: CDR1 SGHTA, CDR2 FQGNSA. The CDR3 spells CASSSSTGINTEAFF. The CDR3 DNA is TGTGCCAGCAGCTCCTCTACAGGAATCAACACTGAAGCTTTCTTT.

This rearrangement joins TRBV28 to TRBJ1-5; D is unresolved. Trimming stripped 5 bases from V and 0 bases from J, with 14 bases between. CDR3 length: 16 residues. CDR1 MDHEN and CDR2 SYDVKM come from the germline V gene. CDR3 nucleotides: TGTGCCAGCAGTGCGGTAAGGTCTTATAGCAATCAGCCCCAGCATTTT. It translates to CASSAVRSYSNQPQHF.

CDR3 loop: CASSRYGGGWFF. The DNA of the CDR3 is TGTGCCAGCAGTCGATATGGGGGCGGGTGGTTTTTT. V and J are TRBV25-1 and TRBJ1-4, with a weak D call TRBD1 (6 bases). The CDR3 runs to 12 residues. CDR1 MGHDK and CDR2 SYGVNS come from the germline V gene. Trimming cost V 5 bases and J 16 bases, with 17 bases left between them.

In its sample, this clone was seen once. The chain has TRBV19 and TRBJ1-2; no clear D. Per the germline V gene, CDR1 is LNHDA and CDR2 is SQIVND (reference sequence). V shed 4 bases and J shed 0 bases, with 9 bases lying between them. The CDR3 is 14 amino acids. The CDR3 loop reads CASSTPTANYGYTF. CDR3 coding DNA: TGTGCCAGTAGTACACCAACAGCTAACTATGGCTACACCTTC.

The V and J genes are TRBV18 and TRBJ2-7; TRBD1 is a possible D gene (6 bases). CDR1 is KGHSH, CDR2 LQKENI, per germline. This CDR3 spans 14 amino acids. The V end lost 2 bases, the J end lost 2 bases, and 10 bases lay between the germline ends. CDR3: CASSPGGLTYEQYF. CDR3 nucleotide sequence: TGTGCCAGCTCACCAGGGGGCTTGACCTACGAGCAGTACTTC.

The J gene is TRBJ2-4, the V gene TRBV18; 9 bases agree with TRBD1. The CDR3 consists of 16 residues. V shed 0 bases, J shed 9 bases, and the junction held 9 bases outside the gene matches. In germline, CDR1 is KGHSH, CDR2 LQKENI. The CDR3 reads CASSPPGQGPVSIQYF. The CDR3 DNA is TGTGCCAGCTCACCACCGGGACAGGGCCCGGTGAGCATTCAGTACTTC.

This CDR3 is CASSGGGSSYNEQFF. In nucleotides, the CDR3 is TGCGCCAGCAGCGGCGGTGGGAGCTCCTACAATGAGCAGTTCTTC. The rearrangement uses TRBV10-1 and TRBJ2-1, with D perhaps matching TRBD2 (5 bases). Germline V lookup: CDR1 WNHNN, CDR2 SYGVQD (reference sequence). CDR3 length equals 15 residues. V was trimmed by 6 bases and J by 0 bases, leaving 12 bases between them.

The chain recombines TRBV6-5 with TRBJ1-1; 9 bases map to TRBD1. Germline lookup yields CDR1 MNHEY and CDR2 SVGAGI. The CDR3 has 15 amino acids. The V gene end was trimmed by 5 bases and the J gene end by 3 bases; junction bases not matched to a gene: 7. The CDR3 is CASSADRGMYTEAFF. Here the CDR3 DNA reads TGTGCCAGCAGTGCGGACAGGGGAATGTACACTGAAGCTTTCTTT.

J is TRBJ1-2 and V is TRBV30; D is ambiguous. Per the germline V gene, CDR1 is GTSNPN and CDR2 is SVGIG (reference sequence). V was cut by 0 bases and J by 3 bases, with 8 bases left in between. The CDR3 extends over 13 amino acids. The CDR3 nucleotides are TGTGCCTGGAGTGTTGGATCGGACTATGGCTACACCTTC. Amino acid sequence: CAWSVGSDYGYTF.

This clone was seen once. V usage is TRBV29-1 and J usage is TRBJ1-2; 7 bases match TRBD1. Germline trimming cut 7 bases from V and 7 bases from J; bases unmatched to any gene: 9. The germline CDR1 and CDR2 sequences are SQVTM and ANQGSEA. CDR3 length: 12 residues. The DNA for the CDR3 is TGCAGCGCCGCGCAGGGGGTTAGTGGCTACACCTTC. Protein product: CSAAQGVSGYTF.